This TCR beta chain was recorded in a study of T cell clonality in common variable immunodeficiency. The data were produced by immunoSEQ multiplex PCR, yet TCRdb's version contains in-frame clones alone and is incomplete. Observed in the sample are 40,000 to 45,000 clones, none of them singletons. Study-wide points: Compared with healthy controls, CVID subjects showed increased TCRbeta clonality, mostly in about a third.

The CDR3 sequence is 15 residues long. CDR1 and CDR2 (germline): LNHDA, SQIVND (reference sequence). In this sample, this clone turned up a few times. The antigen is unknown. The read halts 3 residues ahead of the CDR3 end, with the missing end drawn from the germline J gene. This TCR was recovered from a person aged 18-69 years in good health. The chain couples TRBV19 to TRBJ2-3; D is unclear. Sequencing was performed on peripheral blood mononuclear cells. The sequenced CDR3 bases are TGTGCCAGTAGTATCCAGCGTAATAGCAATCAGCCG. Its protein product is CASSIQRNSNQP. The whole CDR3 reads CASSIQRNSNQPQYF.